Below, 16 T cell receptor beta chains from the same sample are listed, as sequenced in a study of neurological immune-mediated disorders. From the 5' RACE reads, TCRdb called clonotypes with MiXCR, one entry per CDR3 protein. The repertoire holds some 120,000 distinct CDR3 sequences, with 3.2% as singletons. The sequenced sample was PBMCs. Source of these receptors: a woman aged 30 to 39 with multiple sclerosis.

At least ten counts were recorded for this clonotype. The CDR3: CSARDELGVSGNTIYF. In nucleotides, the CDR3 is TGCAGTGCTAGAGATGAATTAGGAGTCTCTGGAAACACCATATATTTT. The chain joins TRBV20-1 to TRBJ1-3; D not resolved. Trimming removed 0 bases from V and 0 bases from J, with 12 bases in between. Germline loops: CDR1 DFQATT, CDR2 SNEGSKA (reference sequence). The CDR3 loop spans 16 amino acids.

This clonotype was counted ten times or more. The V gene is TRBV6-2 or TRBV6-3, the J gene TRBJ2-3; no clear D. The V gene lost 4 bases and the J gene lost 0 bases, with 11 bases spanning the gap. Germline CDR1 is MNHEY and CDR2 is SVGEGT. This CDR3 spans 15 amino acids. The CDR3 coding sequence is TGTGCCAGCAGTTCTGGCGGATCTAGCACAGATACGCAGTATTTT. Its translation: CASSSGGSSTDTQYF.

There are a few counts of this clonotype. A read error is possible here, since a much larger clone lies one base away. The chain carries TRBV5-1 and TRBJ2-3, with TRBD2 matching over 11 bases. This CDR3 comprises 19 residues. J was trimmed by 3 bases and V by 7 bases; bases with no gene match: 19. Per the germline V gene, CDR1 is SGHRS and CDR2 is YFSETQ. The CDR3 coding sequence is TGCGCCAGCGGGAGCAAGCAAGGGACTAGCGGAACTGGGACAGATACGCAGTATTTT. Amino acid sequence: CASGSKQGTSGTGTDTQYF.

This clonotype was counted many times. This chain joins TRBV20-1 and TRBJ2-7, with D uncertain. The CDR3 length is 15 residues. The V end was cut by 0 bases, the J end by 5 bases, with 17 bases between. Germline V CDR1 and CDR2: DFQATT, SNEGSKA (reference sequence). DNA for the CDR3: TGCAGTGCTAGAGATAGCAACGCTCCCAGGAACGAGCAGTACTTC. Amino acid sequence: CSARDSNAPRNEQYF.

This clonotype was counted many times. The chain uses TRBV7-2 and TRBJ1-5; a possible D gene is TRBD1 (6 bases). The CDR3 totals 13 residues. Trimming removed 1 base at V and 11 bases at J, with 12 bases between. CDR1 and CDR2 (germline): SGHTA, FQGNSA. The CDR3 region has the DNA TGTGCCAGCAGCTTAGGGGGGGGCGGTTCCCAGCATTTT. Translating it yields CASSLGGGGSQHF.

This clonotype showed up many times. CDR3 amino acids: CASSFLRGGRNTEAFF. CDR3 bases: TGTGCCAGCAGCTTCCTCCGGGGAGGGAGGAACACTGAAGCTTTCTTT. The chain employs TRBV7-9 and TRBJ1-1; D is unresolved. The ends were cut back, 3 bases at V and 1 base at J, with 15 bases in the middle. Germline V CDR1 and CDR2: SEHNR, FQNEAQ (reference sequence). This CDR3 region has 16 residues.

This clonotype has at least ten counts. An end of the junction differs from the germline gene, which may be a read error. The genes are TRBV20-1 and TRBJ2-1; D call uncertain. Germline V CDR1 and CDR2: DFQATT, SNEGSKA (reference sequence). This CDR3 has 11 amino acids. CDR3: CSAVRYSEQFF. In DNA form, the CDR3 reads TGCAGTGCCGTGAGGTACAGTGAGCAGTTCTTC.

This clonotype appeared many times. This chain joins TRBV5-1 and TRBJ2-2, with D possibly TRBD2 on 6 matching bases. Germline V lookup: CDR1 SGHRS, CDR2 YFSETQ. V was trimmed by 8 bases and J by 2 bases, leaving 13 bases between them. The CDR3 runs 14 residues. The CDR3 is CASTSLVNTGELFF. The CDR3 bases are TGCGCCAGTACTAGCTTGGTTAACACCGGGGAGCTGTTTTTT.

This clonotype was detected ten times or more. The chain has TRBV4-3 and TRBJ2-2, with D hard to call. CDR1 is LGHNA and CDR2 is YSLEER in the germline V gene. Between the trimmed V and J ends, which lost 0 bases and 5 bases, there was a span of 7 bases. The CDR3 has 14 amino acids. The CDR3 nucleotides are TGCGCCAGCAGCCAAGACGAGACTACCGGGGAGCTGTTTTTT. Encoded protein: CASSQDETTGELFF.

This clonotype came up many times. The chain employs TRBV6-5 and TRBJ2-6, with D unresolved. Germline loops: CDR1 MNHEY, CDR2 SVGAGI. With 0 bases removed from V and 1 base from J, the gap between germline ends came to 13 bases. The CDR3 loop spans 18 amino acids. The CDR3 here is CASSYSPLSKSGANVLTF. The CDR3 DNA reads TGTGCCAGCAGTTACTCGCCCCTAAGCAAATCTGGGGCCAACGTCCTGACTTTC.

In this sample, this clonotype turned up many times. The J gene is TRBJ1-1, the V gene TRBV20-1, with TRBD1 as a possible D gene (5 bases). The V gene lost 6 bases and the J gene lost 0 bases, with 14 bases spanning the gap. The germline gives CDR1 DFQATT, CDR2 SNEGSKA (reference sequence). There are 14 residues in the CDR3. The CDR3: CSALRDPLNTEAFF. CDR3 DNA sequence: TGCAGTGCCCTCCGGGACCCCCTGAACACTGAAGCTTTCTTT.

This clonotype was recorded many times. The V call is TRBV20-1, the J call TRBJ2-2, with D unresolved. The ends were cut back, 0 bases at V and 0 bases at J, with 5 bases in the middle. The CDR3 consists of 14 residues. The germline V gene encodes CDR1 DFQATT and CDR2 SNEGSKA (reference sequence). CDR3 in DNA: TGCAGTGCTAGAGAGCTATCGAACACCGGGGAGCTGTTTTTT. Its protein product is CSARELSNTGELFF.

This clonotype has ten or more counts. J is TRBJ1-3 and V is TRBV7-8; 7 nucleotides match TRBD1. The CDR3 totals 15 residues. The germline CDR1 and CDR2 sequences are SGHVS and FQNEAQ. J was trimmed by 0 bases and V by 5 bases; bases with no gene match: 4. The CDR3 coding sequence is TGTGCCAGCAGCCGCGGACAGGTCTCTGGAAACACCATATATTTT. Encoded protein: CASSRGQVSGNTIYF.

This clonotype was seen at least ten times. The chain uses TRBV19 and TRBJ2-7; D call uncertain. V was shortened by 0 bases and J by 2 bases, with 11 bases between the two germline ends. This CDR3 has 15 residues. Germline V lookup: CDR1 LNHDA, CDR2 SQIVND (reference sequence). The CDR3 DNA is TGTGCCAGTAGTATAGATATCTTAGCCCCCTACGAGCAGTACTTC. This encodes CASSIDILAPYEQYF. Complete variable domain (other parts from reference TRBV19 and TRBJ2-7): DGGITQSPKYLFRKEGQNVTLSCEQNLNHDAMYWYRQDPGQGLRLIYYSQIVNDFQKGDIAEGYSVSREKKESFPLTVTSAQKNPTAFYLCASSIDILAPYEQYFGPGTRLTVT.

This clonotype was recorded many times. The CDR3 is CASSYDGGQGNNEQFF. In nucleotides, the CDR3 is TGTGCCAGCAGCTATGACGGGGGACAGGGGAACAATGAGCAGTTCTTC. The chain has TRBV7-2 and TRBJ2-1; 10 nucleotides agree with TRBD1. This CDR3 comprises 16 residues. V lost 4 bases to trimming and J lost 5 bases; unmatched junction nucleotides: 8. In germline, CDR1 is SGHTA, CDR2 FQGNSA. Variable domain in full (rest from reference TRBV7-2 and TRBJ2-1): GAGVSQSPSNKVTEKGKDVELRCDPISGHTALYWYRQSLGQGLEFLIYFQGNSAPDKSGLPSDRFSAERTGGSVSTLTIQRTQQEDSAVYLCASSYDGGQGNNEQFFGPGTRLTVL.

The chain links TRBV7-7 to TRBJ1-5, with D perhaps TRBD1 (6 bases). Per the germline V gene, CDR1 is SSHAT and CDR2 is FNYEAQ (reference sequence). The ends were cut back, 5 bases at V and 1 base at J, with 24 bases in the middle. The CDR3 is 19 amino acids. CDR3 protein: CASSPRQVSLGDSNQPQHF. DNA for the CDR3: TGTGCCAGCAGCCCCAGACAGGTCTCGCTAGGGGACAGCAATCAGCCCCAGCATTTT.